The 28 T cell receptor beta chains below come from one sample, sequenced in a study of blood T cell repertoires in COVID-19. Using immunoSEQ multiplex PCR, the repertoire was profiled, and TCRdb retains in-frame clones only, with some absent. The sample lists 150,000 to 200,000 clones; over 80% were seen once. Sequencing used peripheral blood. The receptors come from a woman aged 45-59 years with acute or convalescent COVID-19.

This CDR3 is CASSLAPEASLGGYTF. For the CDR3, the DNA is TGTGCCAGCAGCTTAGCCCCTGAGGCTAGCCTCGGGGGCTACACCTTC. The rearrangement links TRBV11-1 to TRBJ1-2; D gene unclear. Trimming removed 0 bases at V and 8 bases at J, with 19 bases between. Germline V CDR1 and CDR2: SGHAT, FQDESV (reference sequence). This CDR3 contains 16 residues.

The chain combines TRBV13 with TRBJ1-1; D call uncertain. V was shortened by 6 bases and J by 4 bases, with 18 bases between the two germline ends. CDR3 size: 15 residues. CDR1 and CDR2 (germline): PRHDT, FYEKMQ (reference sequence). The CDR3 nucleotides read TGTGCCAGCAGGCAAAAAGGAGGTTGGAGCACTGAAGCTTTCTTT. Amino acids: CASRQKGGWSTEAFF.

The rearrangement links TRBV18 to TRBJ1-2; D unclear. CDR1 is KGHSH, CDR2 LQKENI, per germline. There are 14 residues in the CDR3. The ends were cut back, 6 bases at V and 2 bases at J, with 13 bases in the middle. CDR3 sequence: CASSPEDGNYGYTF. The DNA of the CDR3 is TGTGCCAGCTCCCCGGAGGACGGCAACTATGGCTACACCTTC.

Written as DNA, the CDR3 is TGTGCCAGCTCACTCGCTCTGGGACTAGCGTATGAGCAGTTCTTC. Translating gives CASSLALGLAYEQFF. The chain has TRBV18 and TRBJ2-1, with 10 bases identical to TRBD2. Germline CDR1 and CDR2: KGHSH and LQKENI. V lost 4 bases to trimming and J lost 8 bases; unmatched junction nucleotides: 8. This CDR3 comprises 15 residues.

This chain links TRBV7-9 with TRBJ1-1; 8 bases are shared with TRBD1. The V gene's germline CDR1 is SEHNR and CDR2 FQNEAQ (reference sequence). The trim removed 6 bases at V and 4 bases at J, leaving 4 bases unmatched. The CDR3 covers 13 residues. CDR3 sequence: CASSSQGATEAFF. CDR3 nucleotides: TGTGCCAGCAGTTCCCAGGGGGCCACTGAAGCTTTCTTT. The variable domain in full, with the rest retrieved from reference TRBV7-9 and TRBJ1-1, is DTGVSQNPRHKITKRGQNVTFRCDPISEHNRLYWYRQTLGQGPEFLTYFQNEAQLEKSRLLSDRFSAERPKGSFSTLEIQRTEQGDSAMYLCASSSQGATEAFFGQGTRLTVV.

This rearrangement joins TRBV14 to TRBJ1-4; the match to TRBD1 covers 12 bases. CDR1 is SGHDN, CDR2 FVKESK, per germline. Losses at the gene ends were 4 bases for V and 5 bases for J; bases not matched to a gene: 5. This CDR3 has 16 residues. The CDR3 nucleotides read TGTGCCAGCAGCCCCTGGGGGACAGGGGGCAATGAAAAACTGTTTTTT. Amino acids: CASSPWGTGGNEKLFF.

The V call is TRBV13, the J call TRBJ1-1; tentative D call: TRBD1 (6 bases). CDR1 and CDR2 from the germline V gene are PRHDT and FYEKMQ (reference sequence). CDR3 size: 14 residues. V lost 3 bases to trimming and J lost 4 bases, with 12 bases between them. The CDR3 spells CASSFGRGITEAFF. The CDR3 region has the DNA TGTGCCAGCAGCTTTGGCAGGGGCATCACTGAAGCTTTCTTT. The full variable domain, with the rest looked up from reference TRBV13 and TRBJ1-1, is AAGVIQSPRHLIKEKRETATLKCYPIPRHDTVYWYQQGPGQDPQFLISFYEKMQSDKGSIPDRFSAQQFSDYHSELNMSSLELGDSALYFCASSFGRGITEAFFGQGTRLTVV.

This chain connects TRBV7-2 to TRBJ1-5, with D possibly TRBD1 on 6 matching bases. CDR1 is SGHTA, CDR2 FQGNSA, per germline. CDR3 size: 14 residues. Trimming stripped 3 bases from V and 6 bases from J, with 12 bases between. The CDR3 sequence: CASSFQGSSQPQHF. The CDR3 DNA reads TGTGCCAGCAGCTTCCAGGGGTCTAGTCAGCCCCAGCATTTT.

The V call is TRBV6-5, the J call TRBJ2-7, with 7 bases lining up with TRBD1. CDR1 and CDR2 (germline): MNHEY, SVGAGI. This CDR3 has 14 residues. The trim removed 6 bases at V and 1 base at J, leaving 6 bases unmatched. The CDR3 DNA reads as TGTGCCAGCAGCGGACAGGCTATGTCCTACGAGCAGTACTTC. As protein: CASSGQAMSYEQYF.

The V gene is TRBV11-2, the J gene TRBJ1-1; 7 positions match TRBD1. Per germline, CDR1 SGHAT and CDR2 FQNNGV. This CDR3 contains 12 residues. V shed 5 bases and J 6 bases; nucleotides not matched to a gene: 3. CDR3 loop: CASSRTGPEAFF. The CDR3 DNA sequence: TGTGCCAGCAGCCGGACAGGCCCTGAAGCTTTCTTT.

This chain connects TRBV19 to TRBJ1-1; weak D call: TRBD1 (6 bases). V lost 3 bases and J lost 3, with 8 bases in between. Germline lookup yields CDR1 LNHDA and CDR2 SQIVND (reference sequence). The CDR3 is 13 residues long. CDR3 residues: CASSIKGDTEAFF. CDR3 bases: TGTGCCAGTAGTATTAAGGGGGACACTGAAGCTTTCTTT.

This clone was detected only once. This chain connects TRBV19 to TRBJ2-5; 12 bases are shared with TRBD2. The CDR3 totals 17 residues. Unmatched junction bases numbered 12, after V lost 5 bases and J lost 5 bases. Germline lookup yields CDR1 LNHDA and CDR2 SQIVND (reference sequence). CDR3 DNA sequence: TGTGCCAGTAGTGGGGGGACTAGCGGGTACCTCGGGGAGACCCAGTACTTC. Its protein product is CASSGGTSGYLGETQYF. The variable domain in full, completed from reference TRBV19 and TRBJ2-5, reads DGGITQSPKYLFRKEGQNVTLSCEQNLNHDAMYWYRQDPGQGLRLIYYSQIVNDFQKGDIAEGYSVSREKKESFPLTVTSAQKNPTAFYLCASSGGTSGYLGETQYFGPGTRLLVL.

The rearrangement joins TRBV25-1 to TRBJ1-1, with 10 bases lining up with TRBD1. Per germline, CDR1 MGHDK and CDR2 SYGVNS. The CDR3 covers 15 residues. V dropped 3 bases and J dropped 5; count of bases not matched to a gene: 6. The CDR3 nucleotides are TGTGCCAGCAGTGACCTGACAGGGGGCGAAACTGAAGCTTTCTTT. Residues: CASSDLTGGETEAFF.

The CDR3 DNA is TGTGCCAGCAGTTACTGGGACAGGGCCCATTCACCCCTCCACTTT. Its translation: CASSYWDRAHSPLHF. This rearrangement joins TRBV6-5 to TRBJ1-6; 9 bases agree with TRBD1. Trimming took 1 base from V and 8 from J; bases not matched to a gene: 3. CDR1 is MNHEY and CDR2 is SVGAGI in the germline V gene. This CDR3 region has 15 residues.

As DNA, the CDR3 is TGTGCCAGTATTTTTTCGAGGAACTGGGGGGGCGAGGCTTTCTTT. The encoded protein is CASIFSRNWGGEAFF. This rearrangement joins TRBV19 to TRBJ1-1, with D possibly being TRBD1 (6 bases). Germline loops: CDR1 LNHDA, CDR2 SQIVND (reference sequence). There are 15 residues in the CDR3. Trimming pared 7 bases from V and 11 bases from J, leaving 26 bases between.

V usage is TRBV15 and J usage is TRBJ2-7; no clear D. Trimming removed 5 bases at V and 3 bases at J, with 11 bases between. CDR3 size: 13 residues. CDR1 is LNHNV and CDR2 is YYDKDF in the germline V gene (reference sequence). For the CDR3, the DNA is TGTGCCACCAGCTCCAGGCCAGGCTACGAGCAGTACTTC. This codes for CATSSRPGYEQYF.

The chain employs TRBV3-1 (or the pseudogene TRBV3-2) and TRBJ2-7; 12 nucleotides match TRBD1. This CDR3 has 15 residues. In germline, CDR1 is LGHDT, CDR2 YNNKEL (reference sequence). V shed 4 bases and J 4 bases; nucleotides not matched to a gene: 5. The CDR3 spells CASSLGTGGRYEQYF. The CDR3 nucleotides are TGTGCCAGCAGCCTTGGGACAGGGGGCAGGTACGAGCAGTACTTC.

The J gene is TRBJ1-2, the V gene TRBV19, with a possible D match to TRBD1 (6 bases). Germline values: CDR1 LNHDA, CDR2 SQIVND (reference sequence). CDR3 length equals 15 residues. V gave up 7 bases and J gave up 10 bases, with 25 bases separating them. This CDR3 reads CASIGATGSSSVYTF. The CDR3 nucleotides read TGTGCCAGTATAGGGGCGACAGGCAGTAGTTCTGTCTACACCTTC.

This clone was found once. The CDR3: CASSLQQDNTEAFF. As DNA, the CDR3 is TGCGCCAGCAGCTTGCAACAGGACAACACTGAAGCTTTCTTT. This chain connects TRBV5-1 to TRBJ1-1; TRBD1 might be the D (5 bases). V was pared by 1 base and J by 2 bases, with 9 bases between. This CDR3 is 14 amino acids long. CDR1 is SGHRS and CDR2 is YFSETQ in the germline V gene.

The rearrangement links TRBV10-3 to TRBJ1-1, with D maybe TRBD1 (6 bases). Trimming removed 5 bases from V and 4 bases from J, with 11 bases in between. Germline V gives CDR1 ENHRY, CDR2 SYGVKD. The CDR3 length is 13 residues. CDR3 coding DNA: TGTGCCATCAGTACAGGGTTCAGCACTGAAGCTTTCTTT. Protein product: CAISTGFSTEAFF.

The chain links TRBV5-4 to TRBJ2-1, with D possibly being TRBD1 (5 bases). Trimming removed 4 bases at V and 5 bases at J, with 13 bases between. The CDR3 totals 14 residues. Looked up from germline, CDR1 is SGHNT and CDR2 is YYREEE (reference sequence). CDR3 sequence (DNA): TGTGCCAGCAGCCGTAGGCAGGGCAACAATGAGCAGTTCTTC. It specifies CASSRRQGNNEQFF. Using reference TRBV5-4 and TRBJ2-1 for the parts outside the CDR3, the full variable domain is ETGVTQSPTHLIKTRGQQVTLRCSSQSGHNTVSWYQQALGQGPQFIFQYYREEENGRGNFPPRFSGLQFPNYSSELNVNALELDDSALYLCASSRRQGNNEQFFGPGTRLTVL.

The chain couples TRBV5-1 to TRBJ2-7; 9 bases are a match to TRBD2. Germline loops: CDR1 SGHRS, CDR2 YFSETQ. V trimming: 4 bases; J trimming: 6 bases; junction bases outside the gene matches: 8. The CDR3 is 14 residues long. CDR3 in DNA: TGCGCCAGCAGCGTACGGGGACTAGCAGGCGAGCAGTACTTC. It is translated as CASSVRGLAGEQYF. Looking up the rest from reference TRBV5-1 and TRBJ2-7 gives the full variable domain: KAGVTQTPRYLIKTRGQQVTLSCSPISGHRSVSWYQQTPGQGLQFLFEYFSETQRNKGNFPGRFSGRQFSNSRSEMNVSTLELGDSALYLCASSVRGLAGEQYFGPGTRLTVT.

The chain recombines TRBV27 with TRBJ1-2, with D unclear. The CDR3 extends over 13 amino acids. Germline V gene sequence: CDR1 MNHEY, CDR2 SMNVEV (reference sequence). V was trimmed by 0 bases and J by 9 bases, leaving 11 bases between them. DNA for the CDR3: TGTGCCAGCAGTTTATCGACTTCGGCTCGCTACACCTTC. This gives the protein CASSLSTSARYTF.

The chain employs TRBV5-8 and TRBJ2-2; 7 bases match TRBD2. The ends lost 5 bases at V and 3 bases at J; junction bases unmatched: 4. CDR3 size: 14 residues. The germline V gene has CDR1 SGHTS and CDR2 YDEGEE. CDR3 protein: CASRRAGDTGELFF. The CDR3 DNA reads as TGTGCCAGCAGGCGGGCGGGGGACACCGGGGAGCTGTTTTTT. The full variable domain, in which reference TRBV5-8 and TRBJ2-2 provide the parts outside the CDR3, is EAGVTQSPTHLIKTRGQQATLRCSPISGHTSVYWYQQALGLGLQFLLWYDEGEERNRGNFPPRFSGRQFPNYSSELNVNALELEDSALYLCASRRAGDTGELFFGEGSRLTVL.

The rearrangement uses TRBV19 and TRBJ1-4; tentatively, D is TRBD1 (5 bases). Deletions cut 5 bases from V and 8 bases from J, with 18 bases between. The CDR3 loop spans 15 amino acids. Germline V CDR1 and CDR2: LNHDA, SQIVND (reference sequence). This CDR3 is CASSRRGERGEKLFF. In DNA, the CDR3 is TGTGCCAGTAGTCGCCGCGGGGAACGGGGCGAAAAACTGTTTTTT. The whole variable domain, filled in from reference TRBV19 and TRBJ1-4, reads DGGITQSPKYLFRKEGQNVTLSCEQNLNHDAMYWYRQDPGQGLRLIYYSQIVNDFQKGDIAEGYSVSREKKESFPLTVTSAQKNPTAFYLCASSRRGERGEKLFFGSGTQLSVL.

This chain uses TRBV5-8 with TRBJ1-5; TRBD1 might be the D (5 bases). This CDR3 has 15 residues. Germline V gene lookup returns CDR1 SGHTS and CDR2 YDEGEE. Between the trimmed V and J ends, which lost 4 bases and 3 bases, there was a span of 14 bases. CDR3 region: CASSTSLGDNQPQHF. The CDR3 DNA reads TGTGCCAGCAGCACTAGCCTAGGGGACAATCAGCCCCAGCATTTT. The variable domain in full, with the rest retrieved from reference TRBV5-8 and TRBJ1-5, is EAGVTQSPTHLIKTRGQQATLRCSPISGHTSVYWYQQALGLGLQFLLWYDEGEERNRGNFPPRFSGRQFPNYSSELNVNALELEDSALYLCASSTSLGDNQPQHFGDGTRLSIL.

This clone was observed a single time. The chain carries TRBV2 and TRBJ1-5; 8 nucleotides match TRBD1. The CDR3 is 15 amino acids. CDR1 is SNHLY and CDR2 is FYNNEI in the germline V gene. With 3 bases clipped from V and 5 bases from J, the junction kept 6 bases outside the gene matches. The CDR3: CASSETSGGHQPQHF. The CDR3 DNA reads as TGTGCCAGCAGTGAGACCTCAGGGGGCCATCAGCCCCAGCATTTT.

The chain uses TRBV5-1 and TRBJ1-1; a weak D match, TRBD1 (5 bases). The germline V gene has CDR1 SGHRS and CDR2 YFSETQ. Trimming shortened V by 4 bases and J by 5 bases, and 12 bases separated the two germline ends. This CDR3 spans 13 amino acids. CDR3 nucleotides: TGCGCCAGCAGCATGCTCGGGGGGACTGAAGCTTTCTTT. The encoded protein is CASSMLGGTEAFF.